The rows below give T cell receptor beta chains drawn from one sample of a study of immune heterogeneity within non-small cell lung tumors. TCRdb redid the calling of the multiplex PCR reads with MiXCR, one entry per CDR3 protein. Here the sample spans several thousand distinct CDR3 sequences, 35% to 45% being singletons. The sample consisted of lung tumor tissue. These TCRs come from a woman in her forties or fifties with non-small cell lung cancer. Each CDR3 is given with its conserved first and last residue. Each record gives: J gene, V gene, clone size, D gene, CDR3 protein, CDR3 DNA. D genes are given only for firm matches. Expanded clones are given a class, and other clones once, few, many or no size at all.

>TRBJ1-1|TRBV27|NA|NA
CATTRGGGTEAFF
TGTGCCACCACACGGGGTGGCGGGACTGAAGCTTTCTTT
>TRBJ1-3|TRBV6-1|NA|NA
CASKARMRSGNTIYF
TGTGCCAGCAAAGCCCGAATGAGATCTGGAAACACCATATATTTT
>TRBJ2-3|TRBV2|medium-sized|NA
CASRSGEGTDTQYF
TGTGCCAGCAGAAGCGGAGAAGGCACAGATACGCAGTATTTT
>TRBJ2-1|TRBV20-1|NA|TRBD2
CSAIPGLGTNEQFF
TGCAGTGCTATACCGGGACTAGGGACAAATGAGCAGTTCTTC
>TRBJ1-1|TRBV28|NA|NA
CASRGGGYTEAFF
TGTGCCAGCAGGGGAGGTGGGTACACTGAAGCTTTCTTT
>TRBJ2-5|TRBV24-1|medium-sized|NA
CATSDGTQETQYF
TGTGCCACCAGTGACGGAACTCAAGAGACCCAGTACTTC
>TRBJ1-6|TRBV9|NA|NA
CASSSHMDSPLHF
TGTGCCAGCAGCTCCCATATGGATTCACCCCTCCACTTT
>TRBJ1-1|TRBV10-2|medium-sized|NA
CASSGQGMNTEAFF
TGCGCCAGCAGTGGGCAGGGTATGAACACTGAAGCTTTCTTT
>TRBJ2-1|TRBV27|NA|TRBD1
CASRTGAVNEQFF
TGTGCCAGCAGGACAGGGGCGGTCAATGAGCAGTTCTTC
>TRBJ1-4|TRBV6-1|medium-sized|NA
CASSDRGTPTNEKLFF
TGTGCCAGCAGTGATCGGGGGACCCCAACTAATGAAAAACTGTTTTTT
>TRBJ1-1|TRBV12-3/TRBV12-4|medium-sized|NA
CASSSAPTGMNTEAFF
TGTGCCAGCAGTTCAGCGCCGACAGGAATGAACACTGAAGCTTTCTTT
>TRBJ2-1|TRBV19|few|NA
CASSIERAYNEQFF
TGTGCCAGTAGTATAGAGCGGGCCTACAATGAGCAGTTCTTC
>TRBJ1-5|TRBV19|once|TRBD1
CASSPPRTGNSNQPQHF
TGTGCCAGTAGTCCCCCGCGGACAGGGAATAGCAATCAGCCCCAGCATTTT
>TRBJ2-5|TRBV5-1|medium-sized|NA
CASSFGVQETQYF
TGCGCCAGCAGCTTTGGGGTTCAAGAGACCCAGTACTTC
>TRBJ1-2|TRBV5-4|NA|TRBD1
CASSPGGQRSNGYTF
TGTGCCAGCAGCCCCGGGGGACAGCGGTCCAATGGCTACACCTTC
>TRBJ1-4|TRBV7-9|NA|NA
CASSLAPLGAANEKLFF
TGTGCCAGCAGCTTAGCCCCCCTCGGGGCAGCTAATGAAAAACTGTTTTTT
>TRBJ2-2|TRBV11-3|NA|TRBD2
CASSKQVAGAGELFF
TGTGCCAGCAGCAAGCAGGTAGCGGGAGCCGGGGAGCTGTTTTTT
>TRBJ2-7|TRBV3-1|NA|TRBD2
CVSSSPRTSGHYEQYF
TGTGTCAGCAGTTCCCCCCGGACTAGCGGGCACTACGAGCAGTACTTC
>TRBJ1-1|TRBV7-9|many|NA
CASSLDVGTEAFF
TGTGCCAGCAGCTTAGATGTGGGTACTGAAGCTTTCTTT
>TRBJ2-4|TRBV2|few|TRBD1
CASRIDRGAKNIQYF
TGTGCCAGCAGGATTGACAGGGGCGCCAAAAACATTCAGTACTTC
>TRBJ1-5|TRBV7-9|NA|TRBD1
CASSLAVGGRSNQPQHF
TGTGCCAGCAGCTTAGCGGTAGGGGGCCGGAGCAATCAGCCCCAGCATTTT
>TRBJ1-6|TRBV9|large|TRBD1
CASQAGGNSPLHF
TGTGCCAGCCAGGCAGGGGGGAATTCACCCCTCCACTTT
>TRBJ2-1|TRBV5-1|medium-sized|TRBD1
CASSSRTGGLREQFF
TGCGCCAGCAGCTCCCGGACAGGGGGGCTCAGAGAGCAGTTCTTC
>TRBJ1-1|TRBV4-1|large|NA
CASSREQGKWNTEAFF
TGCGCCAGCAGCCGAGAGCAGGGTAAATGGAACACTGAAGCTTTCTTT
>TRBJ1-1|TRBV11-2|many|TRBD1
CASSWGQAVNTEAFF
TGTGCCAGCAGCTGGGGACAGGCTGTTAACACTGAAGCTTTCTTT
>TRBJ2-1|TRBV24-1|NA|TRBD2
CATSEIAGKYNEQFF
TGTGCCACCAGTGAAATAGCGGGGAAATACAATGAGCAGTTCTTC
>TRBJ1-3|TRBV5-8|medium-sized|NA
CASSLGRSSGNTIYF
TGTGCCAGCAGCTTGGGCAGGTCCTCTGGAAACACCATATATTTT
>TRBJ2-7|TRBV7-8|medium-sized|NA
CASSLDYYEQYF
TGTGCCAGCAGCTTAGATTACTACGAGCAGTACTTC
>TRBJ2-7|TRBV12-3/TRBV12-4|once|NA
CASSSTLASVDEQYF
TGTGCCAGCAGCTCAACCCTGGCTTCAGTGGACGAGCAGTACTTC
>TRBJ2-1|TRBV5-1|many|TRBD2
CASSLTGLKENEQFF
TGCGCCAGCAGCTTGACGGGACTAAAAGAGAATGAGCAGTTCTTC
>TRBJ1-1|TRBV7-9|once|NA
CASSSNSGTEAFF
TGTGCCAGCAGCTCCAATTCGGGTACTGAAGCTTTCTTT
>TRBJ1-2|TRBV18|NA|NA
CASSPEATGAGYTF
TGTGCCAGCTCACCCGAAGCGACAGGAGCCGGCTACACCTTC
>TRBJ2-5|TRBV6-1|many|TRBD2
CASSYLAGEDQETQYF
TGTGCCAGCAGTTATTTGGCGGGAGAGGACCAAGAGACCCAGTACTTC
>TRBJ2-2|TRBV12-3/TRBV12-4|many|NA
CASSLSGPLNTGELFF
TGTGCCAGCAGTTTATCGGGGCCCCTAAACACCGGGGAGCTGTTTTTT
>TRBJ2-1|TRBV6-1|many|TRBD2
CASSYSTSGGHSSYNEQFF
TGTGCCAGCAGTTATTCTACTAGCGGGGGCCATAGCTCCTACAATGAGCAGTTCTTC
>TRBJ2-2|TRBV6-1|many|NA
CASTPDRSNTGELFF
TGTGCCAGCACCCCGGACAGATCGAACACCGGGGAGCTGTTTTTT
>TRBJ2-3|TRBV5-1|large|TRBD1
CASSLEQGARTDTQYF
TGCGCCAGCAGCTTGGAACAGGGGGCGCGGACAGATACGCAGTATTTT
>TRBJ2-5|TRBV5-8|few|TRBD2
CASSPWTRREETQYF
TGTGCCAGCAGCCCCTGGACTAGGAGGGAAGAGACCCAGTACTTC
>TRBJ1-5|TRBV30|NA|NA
CAWSGQSRQPQHF
TGTGCCTGGAGTGGTCAGAGTAGGCAGCCCCAGCATTTT
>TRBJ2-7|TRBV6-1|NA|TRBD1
CASRSTGGGNEQYF
TGTGCCAGCAGATCCACAGGGGGCGGGAACGAGCAGTACTTC
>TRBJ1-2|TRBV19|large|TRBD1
CASTGQGGVYGYTF
TGTGCCAGTACTGGACAGGGTGGCGTATATGGCTACACCTTC
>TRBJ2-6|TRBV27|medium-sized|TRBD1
CASSLRQGSSGANVLTF
TGTGCCAGCAGTCTTAGACAGGGGTCCTCTGGGGCCAACGTCCTGACTTTC
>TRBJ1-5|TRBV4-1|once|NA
CASSQESARGEPQHF
TGCGCCAGCAGCCAAGAGTCTGCTAGGGGGGAGCCCCAGCATTTT
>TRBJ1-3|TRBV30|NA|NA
CAWSMGHRSSGNTIYF
TGTGCCTGGAGTATGGGACATCGCAGCTCTGGAAACACCATATATTTT
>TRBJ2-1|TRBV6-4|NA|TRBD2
CASSELAGVDEQFF
TGTGCCAGCAGTGAACTCGCGGGGGTCGATGAGCAGTTCTTC
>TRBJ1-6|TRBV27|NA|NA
CASSARDFPISPLHF
TGTGCCAGCAGTGCCCGGGACTTCCCGATATCACCCCTCCACTTT
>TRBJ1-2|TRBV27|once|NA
CASSLSRGMLNGYTF
TGTGCCAGCAGTTTATCGCGAGGGATGTTAAATGGCTACACCTTC
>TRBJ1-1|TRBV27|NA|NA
CASFTHRRTEAFF
TGTGCCAGCTTCACCCACAGACGCACTGAAGCTTTCTTT
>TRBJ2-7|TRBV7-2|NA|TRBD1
CASSSLAGGRYEQYF
TGTGCCAGCAGCTCCCTGGCAGGGGGCCGGTACGAGCAGTACTTC
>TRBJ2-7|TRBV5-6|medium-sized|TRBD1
CASSFRQGYEQYF
TGTGCCAGCAGCTTTAGACAGGGATACGAGCAGTACTTC